Presented here are 6 T cell receptor beta chains from one specimen sequenced in a study of PD-1 blockade in classical Hodgkin lymphoma. Sample time point: newly diagnosed, previously untreated cHL patient sample. With magnetic negative selection, CD4+ T cells were purified from PBMCs that had been thawed. Only in-frame clones appear in the TCRdb table, and some are missing; sequencing was by immunoSEQ multiplex PCR. The table has 24,000 or so clones, more than 80% seen once. What was sequenced was CD4+ T cells from blood. These receptors all come from a human donor with classical Hodgkin lymphoma.

V is TRBV30 and J is TRBJ1-1, with D perhaps TRBD1 (5 bases). The CDR3 consists of 14 residues. The V end was cut by 3 bases, the J end by 0 bases, with 11 bases between. Germline loops: CDR1 GTSNPN, CDR2 SVGIG (reference sequence). The CDR3 here is CAWSLTALNTEAFF. In DNA form, the CDR3 reads TGTGCCTGGAGCTTGACAGCGTTGAACACTGAAGCTTTCTTT.

This chain connects TRBV7-2 to TRBJ2-2; 10 bases fit TRBD2. The CDR3 loop spans 16 amino acids. Per germline, CDR1 SGHTA and CDR2 FQGNSA. V lost 2 bases to trimming and J lost 2 bases; unmatched junction nucleotides: 2. CDR3 amino acids: CASSLRLAGNTGELFF. As DNA, the CDR3 is TGTGCCAGCAGCTTAAGACTAGCGGGTAACACCGGGGAGCTGTTTTTT.

The chain is built from TRBV11-3 and TRBJ2-7, with TRBD1 matching 8 bases. Per the germline V gene, CDR1 is SGHNT and CDR2 is YENEEA. With V trimmed by 4 bases and J by 5 bases, 7 bases remained unmatched. The CDR3 loop spans 14 amino acids. The CDR3 nucleotides are TGTGCCAGCAGCTCAACCAGGACAGGGAACGAGCAGTACTTC. This sequence encodes CASSSTRTGNEQYF.

The chain joins TRBV4-1 to TRBJ1-5, with D possibly being TRBD1 (6 bases). Trimming stripped 1 base from V and 1 base from J, with 17 bases between. The germline V gene has CDR1 MGHRA and CDR2 YSYEKL. This CDR3 spans 18 amino acids. The CDR3 sequence: CASSQVIGGLVSNQPQHF. In nucleotides, the CDR3 is TGCGCCAGCAGCCAAGTGATCGGGGGCCTGGTGAGCAATCAGCCCCAGCATTTT.

The rearrangement joins TRBV10-3 to TRBJ1-1; 12 bases align to TRBD1. CDR1 ENHRY and CDR2 SYGVKD come from the germline V gene. The CDR3 consists of 17 residues. The V segment lost 6 bases and the J segment 1 base; nucleotides outside the gene matches: 9. CDR3 coding DNA: TGTGCCATCAGGACCGGGACAGGGGGCTACGCGAACACTGAAGCTTTCTTT. Its translation is CAIRTGTGGYANTEAFF.

The CDR3 sequence: CASSSLAGSPYEQYF. The CDR3 DNA follows: TGCGCCAGCAGCAGTCTAGCGGGGAGTCCCTACGAGCAGTACTTC. The chain links TRBV4-3 to TRBJ2-7, with 9 nucleotides matching TRBD2. The CDR3 is 15 residues long. CDR1 and CDR2 from the germline V gene are LGHNA and YSLEER. V lost 5 bases and J lost 2; bases outside the gene matches: 7.